Presented here are 25 T cell receptor beta chains from one specimen sequenced in a study of blood T cell repertoires in COVID-19. Method: immunoSEQ multiplex PCR; TCRdb's copy keeps in-frame clones and lacks some. Altogether some 70,000 clones are present, around 79% being singletons, with the ten largest covering about 20%. The sequenced material came from peripheral blood. The receptors shown here come from a man in his 60s with acute or convalescent COVID-19.

In its sample, this clone was seen a few times. This chain joins TRBV2 and TRBJ1-3; TRBD1 might be the D (6 bases). The CDR3 is made up of 16 amino acids. Germline CDR1 SNHLY, CDR2 FYNNEI. V was trimmed by 2 bases and J by 2 bases, leaving 13 bases between them. The CDR3 reads CASSEFGQTAGNTIYF. CDR3 DNA sequence: TGTGCCAGCAGTGAATTTGGACAGACTGCTGGAAACACCATATATTTT.

V and J are TRBV4-2 and TRBJ2-7, with 10 bases identical to TRBD2. The V and J ends lost 2 bases and 2 bases, in that order; junction bases with no gene match: 3. Germline CDR1 is LGHNA and CDR2 is YNFKEQ. The CDR3 loop spans 15 amino acids. CDR3 loop: CASSQLAGDAYEQYF. CDR3 sequence (DNA): TGTGCCAGCAGCCAACTAGCGGGAGATGCCTACGAGCAGTACTTC.

This clone was counted ten times or more. CDR3 region: CASSGVTGQDTQYF. The CDR3 nucleotides read TGTGCCAGCAGCGGCGTGACAGGGCAAGATACGCAGTATTTT. This chain links TRBV7-8 with TRBJ2-3; 7 bases are a match to TRBD1. Germline CDR1 and CDR2: SGHVS and FQNEAQ. The CDR3 covers 14 residues. J was trimmed by 5 bases and V by 5 bases; bases with no gene match: 7.

The gene calls are TRBV19 and TRBJ1-6; D gene ambiguous. The germline gives CDR1 LNHDA, CDR2 SQIVND (reference sequence). Deletions cut 3 bases from V and 3 bases from J, with 12 bases between. This CDR3 is built from 16 residues. CDR3 amino acids: CASSISQEIYNSPLHF. The CDR3 DNA is TGTGCCAGTAGTATCAGCCAGGAAATCTATAATTCACCCCTCCACTTT.

The chain joins TRBV30 to TRBJ1-1; a weak D match, TRBD1 (5 bases). CDR1 and CDR2 from the germline V gene are GTSNPN and SVGIG (reference sequence). Trimming took off 0 bases at V and 3 bases at J, with 11 bases between the two ends. This CDR3 spans 14 amino acids. CDR3 DNA sequence: TGTGCCTGGAGTGTCTACGGGGGGGACACTGAAGCTTTCTTT. It yields the protein CAWSVYGGDTEAFF.

The chain employs TRBV24-1 and TRBJ2-1; 9 nucleotides line up with TRBD2. From germline, CDR1 is KGHDR and CDR2 SFDVKD. The CDR3 is 16 amino acids. Trimming cost V 3 bases and J 5 bases; bases outside gene matches: 7. CDR3 sequence reads: CATSDASSGTHNEQFF. The CDR3 nucleotides are TGTGCCACCAGTGATGCCTCTAGCGGGACCCACAATGAGCAGTTCTTC.

The chain uses TRBV2 and TRBJ2-5; D is possibly TRBD2 (6 bases). Trimming left V 6 bases short and J 2 bases short, with 10 bases between. CDR1 SNHLY and CDR2 FYNNEI come from the germline V gene. The CDR3 is made up of 13 amino acids. Here the CDR3 reads CASSGGRQETQYF. CDR3 bases: TGTGCCAGCAGCGGGGGACGACAAGAGACCCAGTACTTC.

Regarding this clone: Other DNA sequences in the same sample also yield this CDR3. V usage is TRBV24-1 and J usage is TRBJ2-1; the match to TRBD1 covers 8 bases. The CDR3 contains 16 residues. V trimming: 3 bases; J trimming: 4 bases; junction bases outside the gene matches: 7. From germline, CDR1 is KGHDR and CDR2 SFDVKD. The CDR3 region is CATSDGGTGRYNEQFF. CDR3 coding DNA: TGTGCCACCAGTGATGGAGGGACAGGAAGATACAATGAGCAGTTCTTC.

V usage is TRBV4-2 and J usage is TRBJ2-7; D is perhaps TRBD1 (5 bases). CDR1 and CDR2 (germline): LGHNA, YNFKEQ. CDR3 length equals 14 residues. V was shortened by 4 bases and J by 3 bases, with 13 bases between the two germline ends. The CDR3 spells CASSPRTTGYEQYF. In nucleotides, the CDR3 is TGTGCCAGCAGCCCCCGGACCACAGGCTACGAGCAGTACTTC.

This clone was found many times. This chain connects TRBV19 to TRBJ2-2; D is possibly TRBD2 (5 bases). Trimming pared 7 bases from V and 4 bases from J, leaving 25 bases between. The length of the CDR3 is 18 residues. Germline V gene data show CDR1 as LNHDA and CDR2 as SQIVND (reference sequence). CDR3 nucleotides: TGTGCCAGTACCACCAAAGGGATTCTCTTCGAGGGCACCGGGGAGCTGTTTTTT. It yields the protein CASTTKGILFEGTGELFF. The whole variable domain, filled in from reference TRBV19 and TRBJ2-2, reads DGGITQSPKYLFRKEGQNVTLSCEQNLNHDAMYWYRQDPGQGLRLIYYSQIVNDFQKGDIAEGYSVSREKKESFPLTVTSAQKNPTAFYLCASTTKGILFEGTGELFFGEGSRLTVL.

The chain carries TRBV30 and TRBJ1-5; 11 nucleotides align to TRBD1. CDR1 GTSNPN and CDR2 SVGIG come from the germline V gene (reference sequence). CDR3 size: 15 residues. Trimming cost V 3 bases and J 4 bases; bases outside gene matches: 5. Here the CDR3 DNA reads TGTGCCTGGAGAGCCGGGACAGGGGGAAATCAGCCCCAGCATTTT. Translation: CAWRAGTGGNQPQHF.

This chain uses TRBV29-1 with TRBJ2-7; perhaps TRBD1 as D (5 bases). Germline values: CDR1 SQVTM, CDR2 ANQGSEA. This CDR3 spans 14 amino acids. V was trimmed by 3 bases and J by 4 bases, leaving 16 bases between them. The CDR3 spells CSVEGSRTPYEQYF. The DNA of the CDR3 is TGCAGCGTTGAGGGTAGTCGGACACCTTACGAGCAGTACTTC.

The chain uses TRBV11-3 and TRBJ2-7; 8 bases agree with TRBD1. Losses at the gene ends were 5 bases for V and 3 bases for J; bases not matched to a gene: 9. From germline, CDR1 is SGHNT and CDR2 YENEEA. The CDR3 consists of 15 residues. CDR3 DNA: TGTGCCAGCAGCCAACAGACAGGGGTTGACTACGAGCAGTACTTC. This sequence encodes CASSQQTGVDYEQYF. The whole variable domain, remainder taken from reference TRBV11-3 and TRBJ2-7, is EAGVVQSPRYKIIEKKQPVAFWCNPISGHNTLYWYLQNLGQGPELLIRYENEEAVDDSQLPKDRFSAERLKGVDSTLKIQPAELGDSAVYLCASSQQTGVDYEQYFGPGTRLTVT.

Turning to this clone: At one end, the junction sequence differs from germline, possibly due to a read error. This sample also contains other DNA sequences that code for the same CDR3. This chain joins TRBV19 and TRBJ1-2, with D unclear. This CDR3 is built from 14 residues. Per the germline V gene, CDR1 is LNHDA and CDR2 is SQIVND (reference sequence). The CDR3 sequence is CASSSNLANYGYTF. DNA of the CDR3: TGTGCCAGTAGTTCTAACTTAGCTAACTATGGCTACACCTTT.

The chain combines TRBV5-1 with TRBJ2-3; 8 bases line up with TRBD1. CDR1 and CDR2 (germline): SGHRS, YFSETQ. J lost 6 bases, V lost 4 bases, and 16 bases had no gene match. The CDR3 is made up of 17 amino acids. This chain's CDR3 is CASSQQHQGARGDTQYF. CDR3 sequence (DNA): TGCGCCAGCAGCCAACAGCACCAGGGGGCGCGAGGGGATACGCAGTATTTT.

The chain's CDR3 is CASSEDRDTQYF. In DNA, the CDR3 is TGCGCCAGCAGTGAAGATCGGGATACGCAGTATTTT. V is TRBV10-2 and J is TRBJ2-3, with D uncertain. The CDR3 runs to 12 residues. V gave up 3 bases and J gave up 6 bases, with 7 bases separating them. Per the germline V gene, CDR1 is WSHSY and CDR2 is SAAADI.

The chain is built from TRBV27 and TRBJ2-3; tentatively, D is TRBD2 (5 bases). Germline V gives CDR1 MNHEY, CDR2 SMNVEV (reference sequence). Trimming removed 5 bases from V and 0 bases from J, with 12 bases in between. The CDR3 has 15 residues. The CDR3 loop reads CASSLGLISTDTQYF. For the CDR3, the DNA is TGTGCCAGCAGTCTAGGACTGATTAGCACAGATACGCAGTATTTT.

The chain couples TRBV5-1 to TRBJ2-1; 11 bases agree with TRBD2. This CDR3 spans 16 amino acids. Germline CDR1 SGHRS, CDR2 YFSETQ. The V and J ends lost 5 bases and 6 bases, in that order; junction bases with no gene match: 10. The CDR3 DNA follows: TGCGCCAGCAGTCCTATCCCCGGGACTAGCGGCAATGAGCAGTTCTTC. Residues: CASSPIPGTSGNEQFF.

This sequence joins TRBV2 and TRBJ1-5; D possibly corresponds to TRBD1 (5 bases). V was shortened by 7 bases and J by 0 bases, with 10 bases between the two germline ends. The CDR3 is 14 residues long. Germline V lookup: CDR1 SNHLY, CDR2 FYNNEI. CDR3 sequence (DNA): TGTGCCAGCACCGACAGCTATAGCAATCAGCCCCAGCATTTT. Translated, it gives CASTDSYSNQPQHF.

In this sample, this clone turned up once. The gene calls are TRBV30 and TRBJ2-2, with D tentatively TRBD1 (5 bases). Germline lookup yields CDR1 GTSNPN and CDR2 SVGIG (reference sequence). V lost 0 bases to trimming and J lost 15 bases, with 11 bases between them. The CDR3 spans 11 residues. The CDR3 loop reads CAWSVEGDVFF. The DNA for the CDR3 is TGTGCCTGGAGTGTAGAAGGGGATGTGTTTTTT. The variable domain in full, with the rest retrieved from reference TRBV30 and TRBJ2-2, is SQTIHQWPATLVQPVGSPLSLECTVEGTSNPNLYWYRQAAGRGLQLLFYSVGIGQISSEVPQNLSASRPQDRQFILSSKKLLLSDSGFYLCAWSVEGDVFFGEGSRLTVL.

The rearrangement uses TRBV24-1 and TRBJ2-5; TRBD2 agrees at 7 bases. J was trimmed by 3 bases and V by 5 bases; bases with no gene match: 8. The CDR3 has 15 amino acids. Per germline, CDR1 KGHDR and CDR2 SFDVKD. In DNA form, the CDR3 reads TGTGCCACCAGTGTCACCGGGGGGTCGGAAGAGACCCAGTACTTC. This translates into CATSVTGGSEETQYF.

The chain carries TRBV19 and TRBJ2-5; TRBD1 is a possible D gene (6 bases). The germline V gene encodes CDR1 LNHDA and CDR2 SQIVND (reference sequence). CDR3 length: 14 amino acids. The V end lost 4 bases, the J end lost 2 bases, and 11 bases lay between the germline ends. The CDR3 nucleotides are TGTGCCAGTAGTAAGACAGGTCTGCAAGAGACCCAGTACTTC. Protein: CASSKTGLQETQYF.

V is TRBV7-9 and J is TRBJ2-3; no reliable D call. Trimming pared 3 bases from V and 8 bases from J, leaving 9 bases between. In germline, CDR1 is SEHNR, CDR2 FQNEAQ (reference sequence). The CDR3 totals 12 residues. CDR3 residues: CASSFLESTQYF. The DNA of the CDR3 is TGTGCCAGCAGCTTCCTCGAGAGTACGCAGTATTTT.

The genes are TRBV5-6 and TRBJ2-1; the match to TRBD2 covers 8 bases. Per germline, CDR1 SGHDT and CDR2 YYEEEE. CDR3 length equals 15 residues. V shed 1 base, J shed 3 bases, and the junction held 3 bases outside the gene matches. CDR3 DNA: TGTGCCAGCAGCTTGTGGGGGACTAGCTACAATGAGCAGTTCTTC. This codes for CASSLWGTSYNEQFF. Combining the CDR3 with reference TRBV5-6 and TRBJ2-1 gives the whole variable domain DAGVTQSPTHLIKTRGQQVTLRCSPKSGHDTVSWYQQALGQGPQFIFQYYEEEERQRGNFPDRFSGHQFPNYSSELNVNALLLGDSALYLCASSLWGTSYNEQFFGPGTRLTVL.

In this sample, this clone turned up a few times. V gene TRBV20-1 combines with J gene TRBJ1-1, with TRBD1 as a possible D gene (5 bases). V dropped 3 bases and J dropped 1 base, with 9 bases sitting between them. The CDR3 extends over 13 amino acids. Looked up from germline, CDR1 is DFQATT and CDR2 is SNEGSKA (reference sequence). CDR3 sequence (DNA): TGCAGTGCTAGTATACAGGAGAACACTGAAGCTTTCTTT. Protein sequence: CSASIQENTEAFF.